The present T cell receptor beta chain was sequenced within a study of T cell responses to AZD1222 COVID-19 vaccine. Notes on the study in general: Clonal diversity was possibly underestimated; the donors were predominantly white British and more often female.

A word on this clone: Its antigen is not known.

Clones were sequenced by immunoSEQ multiplex PCR, and TCRdb holds only the in-frame ones, with some missing. The repertoire holds about 85,000 clones, with approximately 90% as singletons. The TCR originated in an adult who received the AZD1222 COVID-19 vaccine. The starting material was peripheral blood, obtained 28 days after the second AZD1222 dose.

The CDR3 nucleotides read TGTGCCAGCAACCGACAGGGTTATGAAAAACTGTTTTTT. Residues: CASNRQGYEKLFF. The V and J genes are TRBV5-5 and TRBJ1-4; 7 nucleotides align to TRBD1. J was trimmed by 6 bases and V by 6 bases; bases with no gene match: 5. Germline assignment: CDR1 SGHKS and CDR2 YYEKEE (reference sequence). There are 13 residues in the CDR3.